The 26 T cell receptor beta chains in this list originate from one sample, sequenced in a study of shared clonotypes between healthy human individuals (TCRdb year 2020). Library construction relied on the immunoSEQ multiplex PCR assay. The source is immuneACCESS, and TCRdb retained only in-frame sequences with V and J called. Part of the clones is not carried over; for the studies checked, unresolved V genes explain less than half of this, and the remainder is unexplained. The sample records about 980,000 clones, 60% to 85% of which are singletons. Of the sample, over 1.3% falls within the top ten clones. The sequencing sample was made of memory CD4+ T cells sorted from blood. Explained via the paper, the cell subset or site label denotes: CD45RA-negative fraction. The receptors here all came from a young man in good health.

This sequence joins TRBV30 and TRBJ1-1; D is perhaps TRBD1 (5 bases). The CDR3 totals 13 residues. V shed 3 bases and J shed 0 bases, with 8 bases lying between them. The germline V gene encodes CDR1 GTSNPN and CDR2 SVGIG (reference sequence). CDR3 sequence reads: CAWRRQLNTEAFF. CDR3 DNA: TGTGCCTGGAGGCGACAGTTGAACACTGAAGCTTTCTTT.

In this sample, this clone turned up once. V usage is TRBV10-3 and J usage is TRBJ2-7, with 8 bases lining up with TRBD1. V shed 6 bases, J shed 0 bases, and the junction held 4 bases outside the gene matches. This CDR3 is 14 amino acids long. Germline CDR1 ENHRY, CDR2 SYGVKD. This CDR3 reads CAIRGTGGSYEQYF. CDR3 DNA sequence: TGTGCCATCAGAGGGACAGGAGGCTCCTACGAGCAGTACTTC.

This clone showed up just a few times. For the CDR3, the DNA is TGTGCCATCAGTGACACAGGAAAGGGTGGAAACACCATATATTTT. It translates to CAISDTGKGGNTIYF. The chain is built from TRBV10-3 and TRBJ1-3, with D possibly matching TRBD1 (5 bases). Germline V CDR1 and CDR2: ENHRY, SYGVKD. The CDR3 runs to 15 residues. V gave up 3 bases and J gave up 3 bases, with 12 bases separating them.

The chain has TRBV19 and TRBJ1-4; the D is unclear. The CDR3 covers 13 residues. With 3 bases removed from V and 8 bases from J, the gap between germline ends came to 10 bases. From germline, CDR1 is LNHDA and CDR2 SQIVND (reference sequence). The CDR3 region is CASSILPREKLFF. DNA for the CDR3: TGTGCCAGTAGTATCTTACCGCGAGAAAAACTGTTTTTT.

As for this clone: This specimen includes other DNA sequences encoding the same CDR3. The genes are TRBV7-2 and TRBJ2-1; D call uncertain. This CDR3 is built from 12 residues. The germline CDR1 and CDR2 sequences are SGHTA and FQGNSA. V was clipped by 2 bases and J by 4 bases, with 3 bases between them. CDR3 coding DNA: TGTGCCAGCAGCTTATCTTACAATGAGCAGTTCTTC. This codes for CASSLSYNEQFF.

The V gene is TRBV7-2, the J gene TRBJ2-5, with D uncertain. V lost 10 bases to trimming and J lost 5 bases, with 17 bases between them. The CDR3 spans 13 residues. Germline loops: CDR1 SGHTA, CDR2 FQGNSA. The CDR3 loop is CATSPPRRETQYF. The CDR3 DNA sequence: TGTGCCACCTCCCCTCCCAGGCGGGAGACCCAGTACTTC.

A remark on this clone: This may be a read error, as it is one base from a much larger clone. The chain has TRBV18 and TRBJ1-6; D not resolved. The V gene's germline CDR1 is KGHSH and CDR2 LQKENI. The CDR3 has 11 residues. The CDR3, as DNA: TGTGCCGGCTCACCGGGGTCACCCCTCCACTTT. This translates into CAGSPGSPLHF. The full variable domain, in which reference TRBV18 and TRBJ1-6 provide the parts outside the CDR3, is NAGVMQNPRHLVRRRGQEARLRCSPMKGHSHVYWYRQLPEEGLKFMVYLQKENIIDESGMPKERFSAEFPKEGPSILRIQQVVRGDSAAYFCAGSPGSPLHFGNGTRLTVT.

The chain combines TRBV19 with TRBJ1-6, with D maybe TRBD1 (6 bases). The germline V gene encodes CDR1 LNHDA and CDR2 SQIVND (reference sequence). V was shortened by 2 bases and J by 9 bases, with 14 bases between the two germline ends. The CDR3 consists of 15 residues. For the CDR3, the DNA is TGTGCCAGTAGTATACGGGGACAAGGGGTTTCACCCCTCCACTTT. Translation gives CASSIRGQGVSPLHF.

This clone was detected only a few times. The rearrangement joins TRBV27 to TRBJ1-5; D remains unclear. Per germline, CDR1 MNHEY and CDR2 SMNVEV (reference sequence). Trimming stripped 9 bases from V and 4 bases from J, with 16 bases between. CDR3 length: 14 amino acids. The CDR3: CASRDISRNQPQHF. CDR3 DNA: TGTGCCAGTCGCGACATTTCAAGGAATCAGCCCCAGCATTTT.

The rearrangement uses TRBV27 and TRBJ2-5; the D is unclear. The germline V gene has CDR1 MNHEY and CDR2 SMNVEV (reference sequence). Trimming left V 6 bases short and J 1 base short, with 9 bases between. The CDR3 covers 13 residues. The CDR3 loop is CASRIRPQETQYF. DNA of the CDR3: TGTGCCAGCAGGATCCGCCCCCAAGAGACCCAGTACTTC.

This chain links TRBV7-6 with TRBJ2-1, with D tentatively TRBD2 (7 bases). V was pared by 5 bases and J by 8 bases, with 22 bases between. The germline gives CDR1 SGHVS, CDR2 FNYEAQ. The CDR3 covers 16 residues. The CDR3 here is CASSPSRGLRKDEQFF. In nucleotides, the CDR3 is TGTGCCAGCAGCCCCTCGCGGGGGCTAAGGAAGGATGAGCAGTTCTTC.

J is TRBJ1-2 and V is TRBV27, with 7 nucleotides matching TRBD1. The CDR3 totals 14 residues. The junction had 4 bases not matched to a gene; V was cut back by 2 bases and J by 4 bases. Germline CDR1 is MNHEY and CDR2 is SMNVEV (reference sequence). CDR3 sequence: CASSLQGGGYGYTF. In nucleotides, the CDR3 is TGTGCCAGCAGTTTACAGGGGGGCGGCTATGGCTACACCTTC.

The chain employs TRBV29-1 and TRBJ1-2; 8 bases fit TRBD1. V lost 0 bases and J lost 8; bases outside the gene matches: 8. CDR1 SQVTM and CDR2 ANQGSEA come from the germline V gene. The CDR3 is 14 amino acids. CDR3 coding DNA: TGCAGCGTTGAAGAGGACAGGGTTGAAAACGGCTACACCTTC. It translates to CSVEEDRVENGYTF.

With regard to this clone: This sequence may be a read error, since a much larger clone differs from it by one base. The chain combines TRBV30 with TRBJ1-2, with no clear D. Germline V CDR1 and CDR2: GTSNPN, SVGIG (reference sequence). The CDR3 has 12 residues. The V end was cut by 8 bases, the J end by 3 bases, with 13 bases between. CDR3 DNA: TGTGCCCGGAACGGGGTGGACTATGGCTACACCTTC. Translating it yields CARNGVDYGYTF.

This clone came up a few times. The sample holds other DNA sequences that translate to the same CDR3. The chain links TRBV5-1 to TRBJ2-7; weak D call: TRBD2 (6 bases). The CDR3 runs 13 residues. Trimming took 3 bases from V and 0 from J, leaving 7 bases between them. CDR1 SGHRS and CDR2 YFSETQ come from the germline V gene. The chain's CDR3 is CASSSGGSYEQYF. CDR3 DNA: TGCGCCAGCAGCTCCGGGGGCTCCTACGAGCAGTACTTC. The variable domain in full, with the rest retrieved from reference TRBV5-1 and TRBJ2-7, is KAGVTQTPRYLIKTRGQQVTLSCSPISGHRSVSWYQQTPGQGLQFLFEYFSETQRNKGNFPGRFSGRQFSNSRSEMNVSTLELGDSALYLCASSSGGSYEQYFGPGTRLTVT.

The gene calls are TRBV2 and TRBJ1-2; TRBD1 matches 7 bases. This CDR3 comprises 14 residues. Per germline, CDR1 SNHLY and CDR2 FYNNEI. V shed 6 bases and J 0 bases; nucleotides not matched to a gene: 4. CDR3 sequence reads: CASRGQASNYGYTF. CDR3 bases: TGTGCCAGCAGAGGACAGGCCTCTAACTATGGCTACACCTTC.

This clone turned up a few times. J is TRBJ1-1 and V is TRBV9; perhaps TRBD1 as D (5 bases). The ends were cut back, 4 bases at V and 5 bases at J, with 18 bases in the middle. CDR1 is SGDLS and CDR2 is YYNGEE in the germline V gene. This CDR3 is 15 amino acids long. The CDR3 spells CASSKEGSRGTEAFF. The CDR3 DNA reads TGTGCCAGCAGCAAAGAGGGGTCTCGGGGAACTGAAGCTTTCTTT.

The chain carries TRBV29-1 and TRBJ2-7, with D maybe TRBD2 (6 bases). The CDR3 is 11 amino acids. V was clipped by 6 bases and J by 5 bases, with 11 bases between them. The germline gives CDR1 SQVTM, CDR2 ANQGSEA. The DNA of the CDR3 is TGCAGCGTGGGGGGTGCCCACGAGCAGTACTTC. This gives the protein CSVGGAHEQYF.

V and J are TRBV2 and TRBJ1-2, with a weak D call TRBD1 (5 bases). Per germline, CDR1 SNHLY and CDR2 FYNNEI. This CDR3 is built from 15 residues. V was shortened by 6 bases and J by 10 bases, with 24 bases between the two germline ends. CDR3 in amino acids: CASSQTGQGISDYTF. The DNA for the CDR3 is TGTGCCAGCAGCCAGACGGGGCAGGGTATTTCGGACTACACCTTC.

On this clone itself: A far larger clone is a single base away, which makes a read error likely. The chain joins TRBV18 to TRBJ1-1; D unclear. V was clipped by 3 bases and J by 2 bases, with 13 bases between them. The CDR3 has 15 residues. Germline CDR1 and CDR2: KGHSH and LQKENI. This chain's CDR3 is CASSPARGGNTEAFF. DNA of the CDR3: TGTGCCAGCTCACCTGCCCGCGGAGGCAACACTGAAGCTTTCTTT.

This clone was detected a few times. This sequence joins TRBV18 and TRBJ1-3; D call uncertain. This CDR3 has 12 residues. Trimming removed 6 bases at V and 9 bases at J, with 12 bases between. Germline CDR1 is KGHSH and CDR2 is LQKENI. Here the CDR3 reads CASSPSEGTIYF. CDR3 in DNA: TGTGCCAGCTCCCCGTCGGAAGGCACCATATATTTT.

CDR3 protein: CASSPFRDRRNEQYF. The CDR3 nucleotides are TGTGCCAGCAGCCCCTTCCGGGACAGACGGAACGAGCAGTACTTC. V gene TRBV27 combines with J gene TRBJ2-7; 7 bases agree with TRBD1. V lost 6 bases and J lost 5; bases outside the gene matches: 13. CDR1 and CDR2 (germline): MNHEY, SMNVEV (reference sequence). There are 15 residues in the CDR3.

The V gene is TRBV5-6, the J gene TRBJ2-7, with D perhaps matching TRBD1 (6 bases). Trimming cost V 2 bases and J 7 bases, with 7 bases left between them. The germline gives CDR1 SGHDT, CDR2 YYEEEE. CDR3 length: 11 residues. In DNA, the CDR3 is TGTGCCAGCAGCTTTGGGACAGAGCAGTACTTC. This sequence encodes CASSFGTEQYF.

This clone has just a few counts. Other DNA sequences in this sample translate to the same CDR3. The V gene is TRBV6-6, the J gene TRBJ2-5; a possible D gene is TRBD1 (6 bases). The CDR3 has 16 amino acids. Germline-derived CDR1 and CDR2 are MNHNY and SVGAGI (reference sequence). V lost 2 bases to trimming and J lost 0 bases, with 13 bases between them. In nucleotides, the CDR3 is TGTGCCAGCAGTTACCCCCTCACAGGGAACCAAGAGACCCAGTACTTC. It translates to CASSYPLTGNQETQYF.

The CDR3 region has the DNA TGTGCCAGCAGCGGAGACAGGGGTAGGACTGAAGCTTTCTTT. Its translation: CASSGDRGRTEAFF. The J gene is TRBJ1-1, the V gene TRBV5-4; 8 bases are shared with TRBD1. The CDR3 spans 14 residues. The V gene's germline CDR1 is SGHNT and CDR2 YYREEE (reference sequence). The V segment lost 4 bases and the J segment 5 bases; nucleotides outside the gene matches: 7.

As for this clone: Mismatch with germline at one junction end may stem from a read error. CDR3 amino acids: CASTLGLSSGANVLTF. CDR3 DNA sequence: TGTGCCAGCACCTTGGGTCTGTCTTCTGGGGCCAACGTCCTGACTTTC. This rearrangement joins TRBV5-6 to TRBJ2-6; D not resolved. The CDR3 extends over 16 amino acids. The germline V gene encodes CDR1 SGHDT and CDR2 YYEEEE.